The clone carrying this T cell receptor (beta chain) is a singleton in its sample. This record comes from a study of blood T cell repertoires in COVID-19. About the research overall: Some COVID-19 samples were acute and others convalescent; all came from the United States, Italy and Spain. PBMCs, B-cell-depleted T cells, or T cells were the source of the cDNA or gDNA that made up the material.

The germline V and J ends were trimmed by 5 bases and 4 bases, with 12 bases remaining between them. CDR1 and CDR2 from the germline V gene are SNHLY and FYNNEI. The length of the CDR3 is 14 residues. Under the authors' procedure: Estimation of nucleated cell counts was performed using reference gene primer amplification. TCRdb's copy holds only in-frame clones and misses some; the assay was immunoSEQ multiplex PCR. V and J calls and clone size are those listed in that table; D and trimming were worked out from the DNA. The sample carries about 220,000 clones, 84% recorded once. The chain recombines TRBV2 with TRBJ1-3; D is perhaps TRBD1 (5 bases). The TCR originated in a woman aged 60-70 years who had recovered from COVID-19. The sample taken for sequencing was peripheral blood. CDR3 loop: CASSLEGWGNTIYF. The CDR3 DNA reads as TGTGCCAGCAGTTTGGAGGGGTGGGGAAACACCATATATTTT. The full variable domain, rest sourced from reference TRBV2 and TRBJ1-3, is EPEVTQTPSHQVTQMGQEVILRCVPISNHLYFYWYRQILGQKVEFLVSFYNNEISEKSEIFDDQFSVERPDGSNFTLKIRSTKLEDSAMYFCASSLEGWGNTIYFGEGSWLTVV.